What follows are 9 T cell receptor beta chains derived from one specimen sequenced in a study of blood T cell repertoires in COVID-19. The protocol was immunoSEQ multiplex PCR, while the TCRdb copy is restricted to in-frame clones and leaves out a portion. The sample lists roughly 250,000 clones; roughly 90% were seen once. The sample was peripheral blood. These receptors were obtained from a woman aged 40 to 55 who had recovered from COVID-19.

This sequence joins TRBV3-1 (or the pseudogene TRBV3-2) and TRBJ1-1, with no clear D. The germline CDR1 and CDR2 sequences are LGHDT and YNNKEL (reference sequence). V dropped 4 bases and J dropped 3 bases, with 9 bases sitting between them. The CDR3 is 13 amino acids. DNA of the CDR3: TGTGCCAGCAGCCCCTCCCGGGACACTGAAGCTTTCTTT. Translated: CASSPSRDTEAFF.

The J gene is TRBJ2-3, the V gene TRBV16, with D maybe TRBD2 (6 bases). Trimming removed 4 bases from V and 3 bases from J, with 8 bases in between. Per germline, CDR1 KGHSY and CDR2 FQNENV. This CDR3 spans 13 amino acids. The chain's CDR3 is CASSRRETDTQYF. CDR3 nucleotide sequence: TGTGCCAGCAGCCGTCGGGAGACAGATACGCAGTATTTT.

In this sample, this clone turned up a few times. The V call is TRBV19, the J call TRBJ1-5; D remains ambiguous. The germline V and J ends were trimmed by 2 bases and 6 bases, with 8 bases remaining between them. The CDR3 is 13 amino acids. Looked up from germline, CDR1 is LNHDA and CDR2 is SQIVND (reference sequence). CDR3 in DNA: TGTGCCAGTAGTATAAGCTTTGGTCAGCCCCAGCATTTT. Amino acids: CASSISFGQPQHF. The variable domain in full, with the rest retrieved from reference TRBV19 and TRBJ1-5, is DGGITQSPKYLFRKEGQNVTLSCEQNLNHDAMYWYRQDPGQGLRLIYYSQIVNDFQKGDIAEGYSVSREKKESFPLTVTSAQKNPTAFYLCASSISFGQPQHFGDGTRLSIL.

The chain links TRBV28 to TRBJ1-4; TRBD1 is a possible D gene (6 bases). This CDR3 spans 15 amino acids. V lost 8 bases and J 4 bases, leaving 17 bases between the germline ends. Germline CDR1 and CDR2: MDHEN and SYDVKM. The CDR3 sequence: CASQPSGHLNEKLFF. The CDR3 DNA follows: TGTGCCAGCCAGCCATCGGGACACCTTAATGAAAAACTGTTTTTT. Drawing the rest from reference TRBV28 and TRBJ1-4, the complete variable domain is DVKVTQSSRYLVKRTGEKVFLECVQDMDHENMFWYRQDPGLGLRLIYFSYDVKMKEKGDIPEGYSVSREKKERFSLILESASTNQTSMYLCASQPSGHLNEKLFFGSGTQLSVL.

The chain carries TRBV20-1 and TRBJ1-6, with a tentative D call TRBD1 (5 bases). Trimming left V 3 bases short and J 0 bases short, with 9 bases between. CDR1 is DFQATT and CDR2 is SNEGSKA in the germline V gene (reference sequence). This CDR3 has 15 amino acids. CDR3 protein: CSASQGSSYNSPLHF. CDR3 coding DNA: TGCAGTGCTAGTCAGGGAAGCTCCTATAATTCACCCCTCCACTTT.

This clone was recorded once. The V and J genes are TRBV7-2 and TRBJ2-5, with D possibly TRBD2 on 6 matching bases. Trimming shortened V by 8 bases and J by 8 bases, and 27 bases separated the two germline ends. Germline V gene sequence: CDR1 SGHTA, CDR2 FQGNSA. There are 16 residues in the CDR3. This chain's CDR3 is CASGPSYLGGLVTQYF. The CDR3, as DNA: TGTGCCAGCGGTCCCAGCTATCTGGGGGGACTTGTTACCCAGTACTTC.

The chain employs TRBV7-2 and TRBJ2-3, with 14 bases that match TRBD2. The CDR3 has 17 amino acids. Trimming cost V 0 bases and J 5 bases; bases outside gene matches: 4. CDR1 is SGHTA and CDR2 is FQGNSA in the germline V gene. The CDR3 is CASSLALGTSGGDTQYF. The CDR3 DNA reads TGTGCCAGCAGCTTAGCACTAGGGACTAGCGGGGGAGATACGCAGTATTTT.

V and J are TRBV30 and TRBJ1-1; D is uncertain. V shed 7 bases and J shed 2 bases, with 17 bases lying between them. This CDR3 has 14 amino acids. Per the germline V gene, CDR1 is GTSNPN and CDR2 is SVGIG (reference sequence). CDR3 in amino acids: CASSVNSLNTEAFF. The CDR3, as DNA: TGTGCCTCGTCCGTAAACAGTTTAAACACTGAAGCTTTCTTT.

CDR3 amino acids: CASSLETGVMMNTEAFF. DNA of the CDR3: TGTGCCAGCAGCTTAGAGACAGGCGTGATGATGAACACTGAAGCTTTCTTT. The gene calls are TRBV7-6 and TRBJ1-1; D is possibly TRBD1 (6 bases). This CDR3 has 17 residues. Trimming took 1 base from V and 0 from J, leaving 15 bases between them. Germline values: CDR1 SGHVS, CDR2 FNYEAQ.